Listed below are T cell receptor beta chains from one sample, sequenced in a study of T-cell reconstitution after alpha-beta-depleted transplantation in children. One entry per CDR3 protein results from TCRdb running MiXCR on the PCR reads. The sample carries around 670,000 distinct CDR3 sequences, roughly 14% recorded once. The input for sequencing was PBMCs, taken before TCRalphabeta/CD19-depleted stem cell transplant. The source is a girl aged 2-9 years with congenital amegakaryocytic thrombocytopenia, due to receive a stem cell transplant. CDR3s include the opening cysteine and the closing phenylalanine or tryptophan. Fields, in order: clone size, V gene, D gene, CDR3 length, J gene, CDR3 DNA, CDR3 protein. D genes are given only for firm matches. The size of a clone is reported for some rows only, either as once, few or many, or as a class for expanded clones.

abundance: .
v_gene: TRBV12-3/TRBV12-4
d_gene: .
len: 14
j_gene: TRBJ2-1
CDR3nt: TGTGCCAGCAGTCCCCCTCCGAGGGGCAATGAGCAGTTCTTC
CDR3aa: CASSPPPRGNEQFF

abundance: many
v_gene: TRBV7-2
d_gene: .
len: 14
j_gene: TRBJ1-2
CDR3nt: TGTGCCAGCAGCTTAGGATGGACAGATTATGGCTACACCTTC
CDR3aa: CASSLGWTDYGYTF

abundance: few
v_gene: TRBV3-1
d_gene: .
len: 15
j_gene: TRBJ2-1
CDR3nt: TGTGCCAGCAGCCAAAGGGGACTTCCTGCCAATGAGCAGTTCTTC
CDR3aa: CASSQRGLPANEQFF

abundance: .
v_gene: TRBV29-1
d_gene: .
len: 13
j_gene: TRBJ1-5
CDR3nt: TGCAGCGTTGGGGAGGGGATGAATCAGCCCCAGCATTTT
CDR3aa: CSVGEGMNQPQHF

abundance: .
v_gene: TRBV20-1
d_gene: .
len: 11
j_gene: TRBJ2-5
CDR3nt: TGCAGTGGCCAGCGGCAAGAGACCCAGTACTTC
CDR3aa: CSGQRQETQYF

abundance: .
v_gene: TRBV6-5
d_gene: .
len: 16
j_gene: TRBJ1-2
CDR3nt: TGTGCCAGCAGTTACCCTCCAGGTGGGGATAACTATGGCTACACCTTC
CDR3aa: CASSYPPGGDNYGYTF

abundance: .
v_gene: TRBV29-1
d_gene: .
len: 11
j_gene: TRBJ2-1
CDR3nt: TGCAGCGTTCGACCGGGAGCCCGGGAGTTCTTC
CDR3aa: CSVRPGAREFF

abundance: .
v_gene: TRBV9
d_gene: .
len: 14
j_gene: TRBJ2-7
CDR3nt: TGTGCCAGCAGCGTAGGTCCTTCCCTAGACGAGCAGTACTTC
CDR3aa: CASSVGPSLDEQYF

abundance: many
v_gene: TRBV20-1
d_gene: .
len: 12
j_gene: TRBJ2-3
CDR3nt: TGCAGTGCTAGAGAATTAGCAGATACGCAGTATTTT
CDR3aa: CSARELADTQYF

abundance: many
v_gene: TRBV28
d_gene: .
len: 14
j_gene: TRBJ1-3
CDR3nt: TGTGCCAGCAGTTTAGGGAACTCTGGAAACACCATATATTTT
CDR3aa: CASSLGNSGNTIYF

abundance: .
v_gene: TRBV5-1
d_gene: .
len: 14
j_gene: TRBJ1-1
CDR3nt: TGCGCCAGCAGCCTGGGAGGGGATAACACTGAAGCTTTCTTT
CDR3aa: CASSLGGDNTEAFF

abundance: many
v_gene: TRBV28
d_gene: TRBD1
len: 15
j_gene: TRBJ1-2
CDR3nt: TGTGCCAGCAGTCCGTCCGGACAGGACTACTATGGCTACACCTTC
CDR3aa: CASSPSGQDYYGYTF

abundance: few
v_gene: TRBV3-1
d_gene: .
len: 15
j_gene: TRBJ1-5
CDR3nt: TGTGCCAGCAGCCAGGCGGGACTGAGCAATCAGCCCCAGCATTTT
CDR3aa: CASSQAGLSNQPQHF

abundance: many
v_gene: TRBV20-1
d_gene: .
len: 15
j_gene: TRBJ2-1
CDR3nt: TGCAGTGCCGAAGAGGCATCAAAGTCCTACAATGAGCAGTTCTTC
CDR3aa: CSAEEASKSYNEQFF

abundance: few
v_gene: TRBV18
d_gene: .
len: 13
j_gene: TRBJ2-5
CDR3nt: TGTGCCAGCTCACCATCCAGCAAAGAGACCCAGTACTTC
CDR3aa: CASSPSSKETQYF

abundance: few
v_gene: TRBV7-2
d_gene: .
len: 17
j_gene: TRBJ2-2
CDR3nt: TGTGCCAGCAGCCGCCGCCCCGGGACGGCGGACACCGGGGAGCTGTTTTTT
CDR3aa: CASSRRPGTADTGELFF

abundance: many
v_gene: TRBV12-3/TRBV12-4
d_gene: TRBD1
len: 12
j_gene: TRBJ2-1
CDR3nt: TGTGCCAGCAGTCAGGGTCAAGACAGGGTGTTCTTC
CDR3aa: CASSQGQDRVFF

abundance: many
v_gene: TRBV11-1
d_gene: .
len: 18
j_gene: TRBJ2-1
CDR3nt: TGTGCCAGCAGCTCTAGGGGGGGGACAGTCATGGCCTACAATGAGCAGTTCTTC
CDR3aa: CASSSRGGTVMAYNEQFF

abundance: .
v_gene: TRBV27
d_gene: TRBD2
len: 15
j_gene: TRBJ2-7
CDR3nt: TGTGCCAGCAGTCACTCAGCGGGAGGGGTGGACGAGCAGTACTTC
CDR3aa: CASSHSAGGVDEQYF

abundance: many
v_gene: TRBV7-9
d_gene: .
len: 14
j_gene: TRBJ2-7
CDR3nt: TGTGCCAGCAGCGCCCAGCTCAAACAATACGAGCAGTACTTC
CDR3aa: CASSAQLKQYEQYF

abundance: few
v_gene: TRBV5-1
d_gene: .
len: 14
j_gene: TRBJ2-2
CDR3nt: TGCGCCAGCAGAACCCCAATGGGGACCGGGGAGCTGTTTTTT
CDR3aa: CASRTPMGTGELFF

abundance: many
v_gene: TRBV20-1
d_gene: .
len: 15
j_gene: TRBJ2-3
CDR3nt: TGCAGTGCTAGTTTCATGGCAGGGTCTACAGATACGCAGTATTTT
CDR3aa: CSASFMAGSTDTQYF